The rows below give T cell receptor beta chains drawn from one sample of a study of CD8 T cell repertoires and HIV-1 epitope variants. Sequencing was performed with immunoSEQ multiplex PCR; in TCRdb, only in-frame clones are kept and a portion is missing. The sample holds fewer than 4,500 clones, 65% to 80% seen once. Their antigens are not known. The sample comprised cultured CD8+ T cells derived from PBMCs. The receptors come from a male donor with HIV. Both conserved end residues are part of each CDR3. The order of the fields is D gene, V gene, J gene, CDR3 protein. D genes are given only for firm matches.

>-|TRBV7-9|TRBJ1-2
CASSHHRGYGYTF
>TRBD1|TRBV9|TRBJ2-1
CASSTWDSYNEQFF
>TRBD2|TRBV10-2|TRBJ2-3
CASSEPSGSTDTQYF
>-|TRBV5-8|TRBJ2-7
CASSLGYEQYF
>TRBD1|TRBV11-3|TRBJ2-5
CASSLDRSQETQYF
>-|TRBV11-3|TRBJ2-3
CASSFRADTQYF
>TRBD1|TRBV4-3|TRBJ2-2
CASSGTGVTGELFF
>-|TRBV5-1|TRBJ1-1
CASSGGAAEAFF
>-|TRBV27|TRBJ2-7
CASSISRDRASYEQYF
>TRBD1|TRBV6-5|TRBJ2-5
CASSNTGGRETQYF
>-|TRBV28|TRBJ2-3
CASSFRASPDTQYF
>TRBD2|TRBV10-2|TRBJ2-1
CASSVPSGLYNEQFF
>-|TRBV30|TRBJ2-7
CAWSTGTYPYEQYF
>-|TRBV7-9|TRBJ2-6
CASSSGLSSGANVLTF
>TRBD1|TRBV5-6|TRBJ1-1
CASSLAVGGRGLVTEAFF
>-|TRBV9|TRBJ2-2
CASSVVGLPTGELFF
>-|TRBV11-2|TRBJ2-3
CASSLDGVSAQDTQYF
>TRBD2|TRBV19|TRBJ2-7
CASSVASGFYEQYF
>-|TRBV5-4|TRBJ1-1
CASSLGGNTEAFF
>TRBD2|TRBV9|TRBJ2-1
CASSVGTSHDNEQFF